This entry lists 29 T cell receptor beta chains sequenced from one sample in a study of shared clonotypes between healthy human individuals. Naive CD8 cells lacked CD45RO, underwent positive selection for CCR7 and left out terminally differentiated effector memory CD45RA+ cells. TCRdb's table, derived via immunoSEQ multiplex PCR, lists solely in-frame clones and lacks some. This sample has hundreds of thousands of clones, with roughly 95% found just once. Sample: naive CD8+ T cells sorted from blood. The receptors stem from a woman aged 25 to 39 in good health.

The chain is built from TRBV15 and TRBJ2-5, with D perhaps assigned TRBD1 or TRBD2 (5 bases each). The CDR3 is 15 residues long. Trimming pared 0 bases from V and 5 bases from J, leaving 13 bases between. CDR1 is LNHNV and CDR2 is YYDKDF in the germline V gene (reference sequence). The CDR3 sequence: CATSRDSRGMETQYF. CDR3 DNA: TGTGCCACCAGCAGAGATTCGAGGGGCATGGAGACCCAGTACTTC.

The chain is built from TRBV14 and TRBJ1-1; 7 positions match TRBD1. CDR3 length equals 13 residues. Germline V CDR1 and CDR2: SGHDN, FVKESK. Losses at the gene ends were 1 base for V and 10 bases for J; bases not matched to a gene: 6. CDR3 loop: CASSQGTGKIAFF. The CDR3 DNA is TGTGCCAGCAGCCAAGGGACAGGAAAAATAGCTTTCTTT.

CDR3 sequence reads: CASSEPPRLYNYGYTF. As DNA, the CDR3 is TGCGCCAGCAGTGAGCCTCCTCGGCTTTATAACTATGGCTACACCTTC. V and J are TRBV10-1 and TRBJ1-2; D is ambiguous. CDR1 and CDR2 from the germline V gene are WNHNN and SYGVQD (reference sequence). The V and J ends lost 2 bases and 1 base respectively, with 14 bases between them. CDR3 length: 16 residues.

J is TRBJ2-1 and V is TRBV5-8; D call uncertain. The ends were cut back, 2 bases at V and 3 bases at J, with 9 bases in the middle. Germline lookup yields CDR1 SGHTS and CDR2 YDEGEE. The CDR3 is 14 amino acids. The CDR3 DNA is TGTGCCAGCAGCTTTTTGGCCTTCTACAATGAGCAGTTCTTC. As protein: CASSFLAFYNEQFF.

This sequence joins TRBV7-6 and TRBJ2-7; D is perhaps TRBD2 (6 bases). Between the trimmed V and J ends, which lost 3 bases and 5 bases, there was a span of 20 bases. The CDR3 consists of 16 residues. CDR1 is SGHVS and CDR2 is FNYEAQ in the germline V gene. The CDR3 sequence is CASSLSSGLAFHEQYF. The CDR3 DNA follows: TGTGCCAGCAGCTTGTCTTCCGGGCTAGCGTTCCACGAGCAGTACTTC. Full variable domain (remainder filled in from reference TRBV7-6 and TRBJ2-7): GAGVSQSPRYKVTKRGQDVALRCDPISGHVSLYWYRQALGQGPEFLTYFNYEAQQDKSGLPNDRFSAERPEGSISTLTIQRTEQRDSAMYRCASSLSSGLAFHEQYFGPGTRLTVT.

The CDR3 protein is CASSWAARGAGTEAFF. The CDR3 nucleotides are TGTGCCAGCAGTTGGGCCGCGCGCGGGGCTGGCACTGAAGCTTTCTTT. The chain joins TRBV27 to TRBJ1-1, with a weak D call TRBD1 (5 bases). The germline V gene has CDR1 MNHEY and CDR2 SMNVEV (reference sequence). The ends were cut back, 4 bases at V and 4 bases at J, with 19 bases in the middle. The CDR3 covers 16 residues.

The chain uses TRBV7-8 and TRBJ2-1; D remains ambiguous. V shed 11 bases and J shed 7 bases, with 12 bases lying between them. This CDR3 is 11 amino acids long. Germline V gives CDR1 SGHVS, CDR2 FQNEAQ. For the CDR3, the DNA is TGTGCCGCTTCCACTTTGAATGAGCAGTTCTTC. Amino acid sequence: CAASTLNEQFF.

V gene TRBV2 combines with J gene TRBJ2-5; D is perhaps TRBD1 (5 bases). Germline CDR1 and CDR2: SNHLY and FYNNEI. This CDR3 has 14 residues. Trimming took off 5 bases at V and 4 bases at J, with 14 bases between the two ends. The CDR3 region has the DNA TGTGCCAGCAGTCCGGAGACAGAGATAGAGACCCAGTACTTC. Its protein is CASSPETEIETQYF.

Only one count was recorded for this clone. This chain uses TRBV2 with TRBJ2-7; the match to TRBD2 covers 12 bases. This CDR3 contains 15 residues. Germline V lookup: CDR1 SNHLY, CDR2 FYNNEI. V shed 5 bases and J 5 bases; nucleotides not matched to a gene: 7. CDR3 amino acids: CASSSRLAGDDEQYF. CDR3 DNA sequence: TGTGCCAGCAGTTCAAGACTAGCGGGAGATGACGAGCAGTACTTC. Based on the CDR3 plus reference TRBV2 and TRBJ2-7, the full variable domain is EPEVTQTPSHQVTQMGQEVILRCVPISNHLYFYWYRQILGQKVEFLVSFYNNEISEKSEIFDDQFSVERPDGSNFTLKIRSTKLEDSAMYFCASSSRLAGDDEQYFGPGTRLTVT.

This clone was observed a single time. The chain has TRBV28 and TRBJ2-1; D is perhaps TRBD1 (6 bases). CDR1 is MDHEN and CDR2 is SYDVKM in the germline V gene. The CDR3 contains 16 residues. V lost 6 bases, J lost 6 bases, and 21 bases lay in between. CDR3 amino acids: CASRPPPRGLFNEQFF. The CDR3 DNA is TGTGCCAGCAGACCCCCTCCCAGGGGCTTATTCAATGAGCAGTTCTTC.

The chain combines TRBV11-3 with TRBJ2-1; 10 bases fit TRBD1. The length of the CDR3 is 16 residues. After removal of 3 bases from V and 5 bases from J, the junction contained 7 bases not matched to a gene. Germline loops: CDR1 SGHNT, CDR2 YENEEA. CDR3 amino acids: CASSFGLGQGDNEQFF. The CDR3 DNA follows: TGTGCCAGCAGCTTTGGTTTAGGACAGGGGGACAATGAGCAGTTCTTC.

The genes are TRBV4-1 and TRBJ2-1; a weak D match, TRBD2 (5 bases). CDR1 is MGHRA, CDR2 YSYEKL, per germline. Deletions cut 6 bases from V and 7 bases from J, with 19 bases between. The CDR3 runs to 15 residues. This CDR3 reads CASRVTSLPGNEQFF. CDR3 nucleotides: TGCGCCAGCAGGGTGACCTCCTTACCGGGGAATGAGCAGTTCTTC.

This chain links TRBV19 with TRBJ2-2; D remains unclear. The V gene's germline CDR1 is LNHDA and CDR2 SQIVND (reference sequence). This CDR3 contains 15 residues. The germline V and J ends were trimmed by 5 bases and 0 bases, with 10 bases remaining between them. CDR3 in amino acids: CASSEFSANTGELFF. As DNA, the CDR3 is TGTGCCAGTAGTGAGTTTTCAGCGAACACCGGGGAGCTGTTTTTT.

This sequence joins TRBV7-6 and TRBJ2-7; 7 positions agree with TRBD2. V gave up 8 bases and J gave up 6 bases; unmatched junction bases: 19. Germline lookup yields CDR1 SGHVS and CDR2 FNYEAQ. This CDR3 has 16 amino acids. The CDR3 loop is CASDASRLADHSEQYF. CDR3 sequence (DNA): TGTGCCAGCGACGCAAGTAGACTAGCAGATCACAGCGAGCAGTACTTC.

The gene calls are TRBV7-8 and TRBJ2-7; D remains unclear. The CDR3 extends over 15 amino acids. V lost 3 bases and J lost 5, with 17 bases in between. Per the germline V gene, CDR1 is SGHVS and CDR2 is FQNEAQ. CDR3 sequence (DNA): TGTGCCAGCAGCTTCCATTGGTCCGGTGGTAACGAGCAGTACTTC. Protein sequence: CASSFHWSGGNEQYF.

This clone occurred once. The chain is built from TRBV5-6 and TRBJ1-2, with a possible D match to TRBD1 (6 bases). The CDR3 has 13 amino acids. The V gene lost 3 bases and the J gene lost 4 bases, with 10 bases spanning the gap. Germline lookup yields CDR1 SGHDT and CDR2 YYEEEE. The CDR3 loop reads CASSSGTSYGYTF. The CDR3 bases are TGTGCCAGCAGCTCGGGGACAAGCTATGGCTACACCTTC.

The chain employs TRBV4-1 and TRBJ2-6; the match to TRBD2 covers 7 bases. The CDR3 spans 18 residues. V shed 4 bases, J shed 4 bases, and the junction held 13 bases outside the gene matches. CDR1 and CDR2 (germline): MGHRA, YSYEKL. CDR3 amino acids: CASSRGGTAPSGANVLTF. In DNA, the CDR3 is TGCGCCAGCAGCCGGGGGGGGACGGCCCCCTCAGGGGCCAACGTCCTGACTTTC.

The chain carries TRBV28 and TRBJ2-1; weak D call: TRBD2 (6 bases). Germline V CDR1 and CDR2: MDHEN, SYDVKM. V lost 8 bases and J lost 5, with 25 bases in between. The CDR3 is 17 amino acids. The DNA of the CDR3 is TGTGCCAGCTCCTTTACGGGCGGAGCGGGCCTTCACAATGAGCAGTTCTTC. Residues: CASSFTGGAGLHNEQFF.

This chain connects TRBV29-1 to TRBJ2-7; 10 bases are shared with TRBD2. J gave up 2 bases and V 6 bases, and 4 bases lay outside the gene matches. CDR3 length equals 13 residues. Germline values: CDR1 SQVTM, CDR2 ANQGSEA. The CDR3 sequence is CSVITSGAYEQYF. CDR3 DNA sequence: TGCAGCGTAATTACTAGCGGGGCCTACGAGCAGTACTTC.

The V gene is TRBV7-9, the J gene TRBJ2-7; D is undetermined. Trimming pared 5 bases from V and 6 bases from J, leaving 14 bases between. The CDR3 contains 13 residues. Germline lookup yields CDR1 SEHNR and CDR2 FQNEAQ (reference sequence). The CDR3 reads CASSVMVGSEQYF. The CDR3 DNA follows: TGTGCCAGCAGCGTAATGGTGGGATCCGAGCAGTACTTC.

This chain connects TRBV10-2 to TRBJ2-1, with D possibly TRBD2 on 5 matching bases. Germline CDR1 is WSHSY and CDR2 is SAAADI. The CDR3 covers 12 residues. V lost 7 bases to trimming and J lost 9 bases, with 13 bases between them. The DNA for the CDR3 is TGCGCCAGCACCTCGGTTCTAGCTGAGCAGTTCTTC. Residues: CASTSVLAEQFF.

V usage is TRBV7-8 and J usage is TRBJ2-7; the match to TRBD2 covers 9 bases. The CDR3 has 16 amino acids. In germline, CDR1 is SGHVS, CDR2 FQNEAQ. V was clipped by 1 base and J by 7 bases; unmatched bases: 11. The chain's CDR3 is CASSLVGGLAIVEQYF. The CDR3 nucleotides read TGTGCCAGCAGCTTAGTTGGCGGACTAGCGATTGTGGAGCAGTACTTC.

The J gene is TRBJ2-7, the V gene TRBV5-5; TRBD1 might be the D (5 bases). CDR1 is SGHKS, CDR2 YYEKEE, per germline (reference sequence). Deletions cut 1 base from V and 6 bases from J, with 14 bases between. The CDR3 contains 14 residues. The CDR3 region is CASSLIREGVEQYF. The CDR3 DNA reads as TGTGCCAGCAGCTTGATCAGGGAAGGAGTCGAGCAGTACTTC. Drawing the rest from reference TRBV5-5 and TRBJ2-7, the complete variable domain is DAGVTQSPTHLIKTRGQQVTLRCSPISGHKSVSWYQQVLGQGPQFIFQYYEKEERGRGNFPDRFSARQFPNYSSELNVNALLLGDSALYLCASSLIREGVEQYFGPGTRLTVT.

This rearrangement joins TRBV7-9 to TRBJ2-1, with TRBD1 identical over 8 bases. Unmatched junction bases numbered 5, after V lost 4 bases and J lost 0 bases. Looked up from germline, CDR1 is SEHNR and CDR2 is FQNEAQ (reference sequence). This CDR3 region has 16 residues. The CDR3 reads CASSSGQGASYNEQFF. The DNA of the CDR3 is TGTGCCAGCAGCTCGGGCCAGGGGGCCTCCTACAATGAGCAGTTCTTC.

Remarks on this clone: At the DNA level, this CDR3 is encoded by other sequences in the same sample as well. This sequence joins TRBV19 and TRBJ2-1; 8 bases are a match to TRBD2. This CDR3 contains 15 residues. Germline loops: CDR1 LNHDA, CDR2 SQIVND (reference sequence). V gave up 3 bases and J gave up 3 bases; unmatched junction bases: 4. The CDR3, as DNA: TGTGCCAGTAGTATTCCTAGCGGGCTCTACAATGAGCAGTTCTTC. Its translation is CASSIPSGLYNEQFF.

CDR3 loop: CASSPAGSYNEQFF. The CDR3 coding sequence is TGTGCCAGCAGCCCCGCCGGTTCCTACAATGAGCAGTTCTTC. The chain uses TRBV7-9 and TRBJ2-1; D gene ambiguous. There are 14 residues in the CDR3. V was clipped by 5 bases and J by 1 base, with 9 bases between them. Germline assignment: CDR1 SEHNR and CDR2 FQNEAQ (reference sequence).

This chain links TRBV10-2 with TRBJ1-1; D is unclear. V lost 4 bases to trimming and J lost 3 bases, with 12 bases between them. CDR1 is WSHSY and CDR2 is SAAADI in the germline V gene. The CDR3 contains 14 residues. The CDR3, as DNA: TGCGCCAGCAGTGCGATCGACGGATACACTGAAGCTTTCTTT. It translates to CASSAIDGYTEAFF.

The chain employs TRBV2 and TRBJ1-1; D may be TRBD1 (5 bases). V was shortened by 7 bases and J by 2 bases, with 17 bases between the two germline ends. The length of the CDR3 is 15 residues. Germline assignment: CDR1 SNHLY and CDR2 FYNNEI. The chain's CDR3 is CASTYRDSLNTEAFF. For the CDR3, the DNA is TGTGCCAGCACATATAGGGACTCACTTAACACTGAAGCTTTCTTT.

This chain links TRBV5-8 with TRBJ2-7, with TRBD2 as a possible D gene (5 bases). The CDR3 extends over 16 amino acids. Trimming took 0 bases from V and 3 from J, leaving 16 bases between them. Germline V gene data show CDR1 as SGHTS and CDR2 as YDEGEE. DNA of the CDR3: TGTGCCAGCAGCTTGGCTTCCAGGACTGGTCGCTACGAGCAGTACTTC. It translates to CASSLASRTGRYEQYF.